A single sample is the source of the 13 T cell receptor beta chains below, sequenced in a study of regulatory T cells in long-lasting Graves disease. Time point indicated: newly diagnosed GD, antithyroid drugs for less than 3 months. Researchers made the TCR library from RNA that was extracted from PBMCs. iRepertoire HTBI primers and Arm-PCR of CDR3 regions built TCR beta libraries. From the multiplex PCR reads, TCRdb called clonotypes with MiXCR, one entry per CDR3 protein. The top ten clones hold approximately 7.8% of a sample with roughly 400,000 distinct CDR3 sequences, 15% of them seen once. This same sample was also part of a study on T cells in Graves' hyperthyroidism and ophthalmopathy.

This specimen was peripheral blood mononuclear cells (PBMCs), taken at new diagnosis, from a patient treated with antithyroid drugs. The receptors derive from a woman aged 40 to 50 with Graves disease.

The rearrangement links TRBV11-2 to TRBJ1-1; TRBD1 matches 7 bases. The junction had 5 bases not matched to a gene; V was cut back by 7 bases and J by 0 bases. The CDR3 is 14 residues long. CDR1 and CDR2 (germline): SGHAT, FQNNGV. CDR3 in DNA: TGTGCCAGCACCGGGGACAGCCTGAACACTGAAGCTTTCTTT. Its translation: CASTGDSLNTEAFF.

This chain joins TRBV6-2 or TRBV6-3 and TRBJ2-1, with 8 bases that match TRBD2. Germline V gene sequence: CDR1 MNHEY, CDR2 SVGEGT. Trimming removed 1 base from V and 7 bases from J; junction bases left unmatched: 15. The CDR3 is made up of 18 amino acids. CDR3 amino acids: CASSYFPMPRRGGNEQFF. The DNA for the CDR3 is TGTGCCAGCAGTTACTTTCCAATGCCCCGGCGCGGGGGGAATGAGCAGTTCTTC.

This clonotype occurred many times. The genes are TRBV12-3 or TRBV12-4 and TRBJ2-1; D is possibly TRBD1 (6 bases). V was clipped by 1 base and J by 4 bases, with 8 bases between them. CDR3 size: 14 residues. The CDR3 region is CASSLGDTYNEQFF. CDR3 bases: TGTGCCAGCAGTTTAGGGGACACTTACAATGAGCAGTTCTTC.

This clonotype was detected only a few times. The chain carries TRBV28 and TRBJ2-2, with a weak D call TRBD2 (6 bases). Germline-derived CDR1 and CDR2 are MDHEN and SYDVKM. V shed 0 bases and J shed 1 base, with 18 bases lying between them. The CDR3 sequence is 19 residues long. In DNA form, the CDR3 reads TGTGCCAGCAGTTTATGGGACAAGGGAGGTAGCGGGAACACCGGGGAGCTGTTTTTT. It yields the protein CASSLWDKGGSGNTGELFF.

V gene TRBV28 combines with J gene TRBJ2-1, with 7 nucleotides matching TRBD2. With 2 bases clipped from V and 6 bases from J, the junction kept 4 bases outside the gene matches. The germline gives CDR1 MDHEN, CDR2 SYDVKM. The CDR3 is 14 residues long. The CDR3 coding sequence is TGTGCCAGCAGTTTAGCGGGAGTACTCAATGAGCAGTTCTTC. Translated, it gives CASSLAGVLNEQFF.

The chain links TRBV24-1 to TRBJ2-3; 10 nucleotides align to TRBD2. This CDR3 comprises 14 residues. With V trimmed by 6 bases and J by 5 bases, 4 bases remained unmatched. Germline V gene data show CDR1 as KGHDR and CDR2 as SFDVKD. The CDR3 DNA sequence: TGTGCCACCAGTATTAGCGGGAGGATAGATACGCAGTATTTT. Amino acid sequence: CATSISGRIDTQYF.

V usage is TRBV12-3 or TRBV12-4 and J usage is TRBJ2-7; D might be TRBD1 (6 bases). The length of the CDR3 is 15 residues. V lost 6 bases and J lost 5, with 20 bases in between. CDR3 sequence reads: CASSVQGKGINEQYF. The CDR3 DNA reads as TGTGCCAGCAGCGTCCAGGGGAAGGGAATAAACGAGCAGTACTTC.

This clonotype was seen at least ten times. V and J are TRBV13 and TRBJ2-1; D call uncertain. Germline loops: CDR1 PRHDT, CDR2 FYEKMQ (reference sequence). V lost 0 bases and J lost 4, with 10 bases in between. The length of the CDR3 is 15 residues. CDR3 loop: CASSLGALGYNEQFF. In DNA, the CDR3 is TGTGCCAGCAGCTTAGGGGCCCTCGGGTACAATGAGCAGTTCTTC. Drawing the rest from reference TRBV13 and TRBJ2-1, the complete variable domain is AAGVIQSPRHLIKEKRETATLKCYPIPRHDTVYWYQQGPGQDPQFLISFYEKMQSDKGSIPDRFSAQQFSDYHSELNMSSLELGDSALYFCASSLGALGYNEQFFGPGTRLTVL.

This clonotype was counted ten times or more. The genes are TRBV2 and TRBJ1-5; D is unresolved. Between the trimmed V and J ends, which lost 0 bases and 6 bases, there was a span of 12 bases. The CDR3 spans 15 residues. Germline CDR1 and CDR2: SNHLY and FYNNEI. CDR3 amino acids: CASSEALPRGQPQHF. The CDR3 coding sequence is TGTGCCAGCAGTGAAGCGCTTCCGCGGGGTCAGCCCCAGCATTTT.

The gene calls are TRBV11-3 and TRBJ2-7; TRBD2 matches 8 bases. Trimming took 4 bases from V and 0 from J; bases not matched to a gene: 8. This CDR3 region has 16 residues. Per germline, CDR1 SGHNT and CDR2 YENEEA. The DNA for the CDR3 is TGTGCCAGCAGCTCACGGACTAGCAGGCTCTCCTACGAGCAGTACTTC. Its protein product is CASSSRTSRLSYEQYF.

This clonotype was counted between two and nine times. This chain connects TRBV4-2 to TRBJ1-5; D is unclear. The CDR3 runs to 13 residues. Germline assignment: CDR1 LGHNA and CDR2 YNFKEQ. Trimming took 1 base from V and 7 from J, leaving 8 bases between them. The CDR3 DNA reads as TGTGCCAGCAGCCAAGGGCCCACCCAGCCCCAGCATTTT. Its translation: CASSQGPTQPQHF.

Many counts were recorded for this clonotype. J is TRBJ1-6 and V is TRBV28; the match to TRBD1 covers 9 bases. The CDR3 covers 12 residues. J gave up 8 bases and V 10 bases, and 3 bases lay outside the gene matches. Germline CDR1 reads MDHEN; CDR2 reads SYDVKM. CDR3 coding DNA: TGTGCCACCCGACAGGGGGATTCACCCCTCCACTTT. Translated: CATRQGDSPLHF.

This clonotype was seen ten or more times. This CDR3 reads CASSLLRRRNNEKLFF. The CDR3, as DNA: TGTGCCAGCAGTTTATTGAGGAGACGGAATAATGAAAAACTGTTTTTT. The chain recombines TRBV28 with TRBJ1-4; D gene unclear. V was trimmed by 1 base and J by 4 bases, leaving 13 bases between them. Germline V gives CDR1 MDHEN, CDR2 SYDVKM. CDR3 size: 16 residues.